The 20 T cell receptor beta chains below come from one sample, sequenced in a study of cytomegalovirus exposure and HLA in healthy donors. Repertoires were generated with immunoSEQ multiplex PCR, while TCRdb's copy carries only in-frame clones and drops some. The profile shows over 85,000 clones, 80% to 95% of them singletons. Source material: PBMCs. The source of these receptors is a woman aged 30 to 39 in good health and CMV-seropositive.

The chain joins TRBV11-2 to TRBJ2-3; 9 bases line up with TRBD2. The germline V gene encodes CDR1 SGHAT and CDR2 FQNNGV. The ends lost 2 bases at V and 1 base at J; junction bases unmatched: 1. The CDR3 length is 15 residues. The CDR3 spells CASSLLAGGTDTQYF. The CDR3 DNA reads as TGTGCCAGCAGCTTATTAGCGGGGGGCACAGATACGCAGTATTTT.

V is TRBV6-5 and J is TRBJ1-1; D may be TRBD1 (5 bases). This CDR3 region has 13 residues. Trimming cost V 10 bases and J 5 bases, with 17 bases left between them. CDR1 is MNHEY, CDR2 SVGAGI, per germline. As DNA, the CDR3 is TGTGCCACCTACCAGCGGGGCCGAACTGAAGCTTTCTTT. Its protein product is CATYQRGRTEAFF.

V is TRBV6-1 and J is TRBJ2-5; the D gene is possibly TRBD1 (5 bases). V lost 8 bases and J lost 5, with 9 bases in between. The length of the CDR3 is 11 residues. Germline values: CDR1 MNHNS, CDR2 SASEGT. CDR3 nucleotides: TGTGCCAGCTCAGGGATGGAGACCCAGTACTTC. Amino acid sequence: CASSGMETQYF.

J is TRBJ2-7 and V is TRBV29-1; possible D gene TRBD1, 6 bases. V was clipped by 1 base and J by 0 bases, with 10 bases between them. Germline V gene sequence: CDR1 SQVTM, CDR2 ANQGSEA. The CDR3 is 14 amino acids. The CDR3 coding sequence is TGCAGCGTTGAAGTAGACAGGAGCTCCTACGAGCAGTACTTC. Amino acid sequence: CSVEVDRSSYEQYF.

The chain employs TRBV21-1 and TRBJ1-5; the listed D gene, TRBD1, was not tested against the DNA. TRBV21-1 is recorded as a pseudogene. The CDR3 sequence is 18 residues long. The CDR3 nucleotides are TGTGCCAGCAGCACTCAGGACAGGTTGCGGGGTAGATTCCAGCCCCAGCATTTT. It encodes CASSTQDRLRGRFQPQHF.

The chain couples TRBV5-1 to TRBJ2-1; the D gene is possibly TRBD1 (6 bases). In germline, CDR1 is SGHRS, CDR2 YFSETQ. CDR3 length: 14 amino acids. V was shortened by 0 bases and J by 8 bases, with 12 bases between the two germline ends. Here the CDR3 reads CASSLEQGYYEQFF. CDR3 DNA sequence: TGCGCCAGCAGCTTGGAACAGGGTTACTATGAGCAGTTCTTC.

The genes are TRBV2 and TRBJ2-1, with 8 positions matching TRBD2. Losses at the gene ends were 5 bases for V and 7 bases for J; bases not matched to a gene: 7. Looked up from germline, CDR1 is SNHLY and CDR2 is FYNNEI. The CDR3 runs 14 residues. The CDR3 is CASSPGTRGNEQFF. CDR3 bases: TGTGCCAGCAGTCCCGGGACTAGAGGGAATGAGCAGTTCTTC. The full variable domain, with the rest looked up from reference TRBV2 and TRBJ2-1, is EPEVTQTPSHQVTQMGQEVILRCVPISNHLYFYWYRQILGQKVEFLVSFYNNEISEKSEIFDDQFSVERPDGSNFTLKIRSTKLEDSAMYFCASSPGTRGNEQFFGPGTRLTVL.

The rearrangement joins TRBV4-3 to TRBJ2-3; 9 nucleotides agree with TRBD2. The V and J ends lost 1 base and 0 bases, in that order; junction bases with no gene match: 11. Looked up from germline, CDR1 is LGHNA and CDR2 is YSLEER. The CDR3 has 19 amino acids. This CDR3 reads CASSQGKGWLAGSTDTQYF. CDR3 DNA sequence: TGCGCCAGCAGCCAAGGGAAGGGGTGGCTAGCGGGGAGCACAGATACGCAGTATTTT.

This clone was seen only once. CDR3 in amino acids: CASSLEPSGTGLTDTQYF. CDR3 DNA sequence: TGTGCCAGCAGCTTAGAGCCTAGCGGGACGGGTTTAACAGATACGCAGTATTTT. J is TRBJ2-3 and V is TRBV7-9; 9 nucleotides agree with TRBD2. CDR1 and CDR2 (germline): SEHNR, FQNEAQ (reference sequence). The CDR3 totals 18 residues. With 1 base clipped from V and 3 bases from J, the junction kept 11 bases outside the gene matches.

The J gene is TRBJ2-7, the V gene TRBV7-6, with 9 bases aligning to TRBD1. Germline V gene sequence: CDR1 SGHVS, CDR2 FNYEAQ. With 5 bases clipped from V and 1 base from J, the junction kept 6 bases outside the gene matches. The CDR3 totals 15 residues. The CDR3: CASSRRTGESYEQYF. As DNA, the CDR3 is TGTGCCAGCAGCCGTCGGACAGGGGAATCCTACGAGCAGTACTTC.

CDR3 DNA sequence: TGTGCCAGCAGTTTAAGGGTGGTCGGGACACGGTATGAGCAGTTCTTC. The encoded protein is CASSLRVVGTRYEQFF. This chain connects TRBV27 to TRBJ2-1; maybe TRBD1 (6 bases). The CDR3 sequence is 16 residues long. The germline V gene has CDR1 MNHEY and CDR2 SMNVEV (reference sequence). Trimming stripped 2 bases from V and 8 bases from J, with 19 bases between.

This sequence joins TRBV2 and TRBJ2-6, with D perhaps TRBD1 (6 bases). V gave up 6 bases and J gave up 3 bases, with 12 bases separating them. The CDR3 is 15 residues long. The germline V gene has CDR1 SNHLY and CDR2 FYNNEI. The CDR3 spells CASSPTGYGANVLTF. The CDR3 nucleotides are TGTGCCAGCAGCCCTACAGGGTATGGGGCCAACGTCCTGACTTTC.

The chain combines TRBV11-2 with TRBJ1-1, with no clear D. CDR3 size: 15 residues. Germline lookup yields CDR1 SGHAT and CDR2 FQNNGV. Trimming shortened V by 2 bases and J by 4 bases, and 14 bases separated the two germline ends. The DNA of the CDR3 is TGTGCCAGCAGCTTAATCGGGGTCCCGGGCACTGAAGCTTTCTTT. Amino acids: CASSLIGVPGTEAFF. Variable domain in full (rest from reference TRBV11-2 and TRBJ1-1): EAGVAQSPRYKIIEKRQSVAFWCNPISGHATLYWYQQILGQGPKLLIQFQNNGVVDDSQLPKDRFSAERLKGVDSTLKIQPAKLEDSAVYLCASSLIGVPGTEAFFGQGTRLTVV.

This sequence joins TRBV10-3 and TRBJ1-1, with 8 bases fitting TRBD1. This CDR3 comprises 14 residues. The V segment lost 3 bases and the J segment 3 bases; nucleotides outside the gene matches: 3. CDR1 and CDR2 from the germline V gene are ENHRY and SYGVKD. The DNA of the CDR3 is TGTGCCATCAGTGATGGACAGGGCTACACTGAAGCTTTCTTT. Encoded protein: CAISDGQGYTEAFF.

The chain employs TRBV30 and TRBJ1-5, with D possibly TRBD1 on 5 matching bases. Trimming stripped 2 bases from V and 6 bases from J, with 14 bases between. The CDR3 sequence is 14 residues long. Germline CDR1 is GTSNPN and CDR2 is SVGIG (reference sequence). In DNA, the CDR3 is TGTGCCTGGAGTCAATGGGGTCAGGGTCAGCCCCAGCATTTT. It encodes CAWSQWGQGQPQHF.

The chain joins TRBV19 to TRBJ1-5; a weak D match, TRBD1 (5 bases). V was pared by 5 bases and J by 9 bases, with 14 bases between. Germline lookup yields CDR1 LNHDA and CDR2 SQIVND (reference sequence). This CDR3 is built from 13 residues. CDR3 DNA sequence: TGTGCCAGTAGTGGGGGGGTCAGGTTGCCCCAGCATTTT. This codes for CASSGGVRLPQHF.

The CDR3 DNA sequence: TGTGCCAGCAGGAAAACGGAGACTAGCGGGAGGCTTTCCCAGTACTTC. The encoded protein is CASRKTETSGRLSQYF. This chain uses TRBV27 with TRBJ2-5, with TRBD2 matching 13 bases. This CDR3 contains 16 residues. Trimming took 6 bases from V and 9 from J; bases not matched to a gene: 13. The germline CDR1 and CDR2 sequences are MNHEY and SMNVEV (reference sequence).

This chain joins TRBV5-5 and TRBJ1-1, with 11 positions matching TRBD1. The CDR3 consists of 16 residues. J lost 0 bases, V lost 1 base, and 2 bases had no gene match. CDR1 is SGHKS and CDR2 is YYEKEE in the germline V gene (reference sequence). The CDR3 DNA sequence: TGTGCCAGCAGCTTGCGGACAGGGGGCCTGAACACTGAAGCTTTCTTT. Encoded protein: CASSLRTGGLNTEAFF. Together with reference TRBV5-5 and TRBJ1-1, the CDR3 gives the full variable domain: DAGVTQSPTHLIKTRGQQVTLRCSPISGHKSVSWYQQVLGQGPQFIFQYYEKEERGRGNFPDRFSARQFPNYSSELNVNALLLGDSALYLCASSLRTGGLNTEAFFGQGTRLTVV.

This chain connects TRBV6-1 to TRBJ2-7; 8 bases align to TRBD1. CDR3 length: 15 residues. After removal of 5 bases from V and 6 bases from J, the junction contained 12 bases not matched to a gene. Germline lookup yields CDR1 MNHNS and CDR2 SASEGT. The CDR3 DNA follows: TGTGCCAGCAGTAAGTCGGACAGGGTAGGGGCCGAGCAGTACTTC. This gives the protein CASSKSDRVGAEQYF.

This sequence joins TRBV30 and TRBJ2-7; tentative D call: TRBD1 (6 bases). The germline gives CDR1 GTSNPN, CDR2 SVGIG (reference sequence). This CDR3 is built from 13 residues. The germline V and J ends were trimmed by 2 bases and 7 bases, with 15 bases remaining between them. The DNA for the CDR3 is TGTGCCTGGAGTACCGGGACATTCACTGAGCAGTACTTC. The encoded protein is CAWSTGTFTEQYF. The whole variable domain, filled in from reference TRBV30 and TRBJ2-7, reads SQTIHQWPATLVQPVGSPLSLECTVEGTSNPNLYWYRQAAGRGLQLLFYSVGIGQISSEVPQNLSASRPQDRQFILSSKKLLLSDSGFYLCAWSTGTFTEQYFGPGTRLTVT.